What follows is one T cell receptor beta chain and its context. Enrolled through a virtual design, the participants were between roughly 18 and 89 years of age and came from about two dozen US areas. Each participant's cohort was designated according to participant-reported clinical history. Cohort 3 recovered donors had two negative PCRs, clearance, or symptom resolution. CDR3 size: 13 residues. CDR1 is LGHDT and CDR2 is YNNKEL in the germline V gene (reference sequence). Trimming shortened V by 5 bases and J by 6 bases, and 13 bases separated the two germline ends. Clones were sequenced by immunoSEQ multiplex PCR, and TCRdb holds only the in-frame ones, with some missing. In the table there are roughly 220,000 clones, about 85% of which are singletons. This sample was included in a study of blood T cell repertoires in COVID-19.

The chain links TRBV3-1 (or the pseudogene TRBV3-2) to TRBJ1-2; a weak D match, TRBD1 (5 bases). The material sequenced was PBMCs or T cells enriched from blood (not recorded which). The clonotype was recovered from a woman aged 25 to 39 who had recovered from COVID-19. CDR3: CASSTLDSNGYTF. For the CDR3, the DNA is TGTGCCAGCAGCACTTTAGACAGCAATGGCTACACCTTC.